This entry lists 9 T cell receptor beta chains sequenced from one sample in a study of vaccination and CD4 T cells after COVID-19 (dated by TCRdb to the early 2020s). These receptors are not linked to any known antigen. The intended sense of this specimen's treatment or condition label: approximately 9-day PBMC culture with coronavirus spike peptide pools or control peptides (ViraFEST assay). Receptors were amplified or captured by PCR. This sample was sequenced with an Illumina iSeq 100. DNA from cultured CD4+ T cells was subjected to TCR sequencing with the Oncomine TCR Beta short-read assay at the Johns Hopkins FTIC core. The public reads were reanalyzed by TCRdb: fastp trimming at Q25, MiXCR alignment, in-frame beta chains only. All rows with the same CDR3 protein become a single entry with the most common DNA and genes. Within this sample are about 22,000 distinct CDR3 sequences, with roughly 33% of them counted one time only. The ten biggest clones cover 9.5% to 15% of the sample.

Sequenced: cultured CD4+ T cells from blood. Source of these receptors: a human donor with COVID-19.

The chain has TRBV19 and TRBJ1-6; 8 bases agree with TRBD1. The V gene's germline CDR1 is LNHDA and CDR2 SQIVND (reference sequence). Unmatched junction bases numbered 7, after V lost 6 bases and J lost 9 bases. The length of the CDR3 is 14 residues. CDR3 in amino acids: CASRDRVLVSPLHF. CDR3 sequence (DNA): TGTGCCAGTAGGGACAGGGTCTTGGTTTCACCCCTCCACTTT.

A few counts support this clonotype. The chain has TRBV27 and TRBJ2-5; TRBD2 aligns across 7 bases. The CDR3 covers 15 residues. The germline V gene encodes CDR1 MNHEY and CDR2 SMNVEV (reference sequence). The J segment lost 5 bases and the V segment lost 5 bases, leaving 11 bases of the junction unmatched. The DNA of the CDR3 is TGTGCCAGCAGTGGTCGGTGGAGGGGAGGGGAGACCCAGTACTTC. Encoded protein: CASSGRWRGGETQYF.

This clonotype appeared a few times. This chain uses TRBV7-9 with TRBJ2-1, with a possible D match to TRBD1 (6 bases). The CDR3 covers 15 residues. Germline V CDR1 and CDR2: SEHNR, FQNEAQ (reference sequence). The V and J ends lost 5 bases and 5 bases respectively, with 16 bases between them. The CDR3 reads CASSPPGRQDNEQFF. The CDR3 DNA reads TGTGCCAGCAGCCCCCCGGGACGACAGGACAATGAGCAGTTCTTC.

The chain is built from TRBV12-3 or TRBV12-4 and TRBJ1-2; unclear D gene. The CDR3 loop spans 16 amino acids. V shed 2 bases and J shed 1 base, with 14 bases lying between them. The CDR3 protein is CASSLLEFGHNYGYTF. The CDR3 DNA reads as TGTGCCAGCAGTTTATTGGAATTCGGGCATAACTATGGCTACACCTTC.

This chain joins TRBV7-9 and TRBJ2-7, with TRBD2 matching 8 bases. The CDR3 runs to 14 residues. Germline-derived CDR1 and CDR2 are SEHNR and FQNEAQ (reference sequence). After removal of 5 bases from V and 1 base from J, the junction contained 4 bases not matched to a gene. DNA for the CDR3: TGTGCCAGCAGCCTCCGGGGGGGTTCCTACGAGCAGTACTTC. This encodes CASSLRGGSYEQYF.

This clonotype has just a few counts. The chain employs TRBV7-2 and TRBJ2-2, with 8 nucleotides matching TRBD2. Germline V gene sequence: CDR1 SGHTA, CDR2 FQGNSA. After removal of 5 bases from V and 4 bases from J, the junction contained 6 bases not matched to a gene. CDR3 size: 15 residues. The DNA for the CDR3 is TGTGCCAGCAGCCGCGGGGGGCCGGTCACCGGGGAGCTGTTTTTT. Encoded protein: CASSRGGPVTGELFF.

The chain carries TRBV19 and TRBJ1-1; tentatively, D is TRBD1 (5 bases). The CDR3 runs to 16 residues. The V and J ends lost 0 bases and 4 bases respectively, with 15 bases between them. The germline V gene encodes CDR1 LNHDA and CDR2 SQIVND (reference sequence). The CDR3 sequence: CASSIDQGEVGTEAFF. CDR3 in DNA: TGTGCCAGTAGTATAGACCAAGGGGAGGTCGGCACTGAAGCTTTCTTT.

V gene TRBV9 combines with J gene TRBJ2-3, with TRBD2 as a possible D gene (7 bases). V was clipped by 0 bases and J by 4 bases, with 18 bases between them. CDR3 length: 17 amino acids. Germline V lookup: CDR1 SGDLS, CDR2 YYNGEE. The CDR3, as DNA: TGTGCCAGCAGCGTAGATGGGGGCGGGGGTATCGCAGATACGCAGTATTTT. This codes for CASSVDGGGGIADTQYF.

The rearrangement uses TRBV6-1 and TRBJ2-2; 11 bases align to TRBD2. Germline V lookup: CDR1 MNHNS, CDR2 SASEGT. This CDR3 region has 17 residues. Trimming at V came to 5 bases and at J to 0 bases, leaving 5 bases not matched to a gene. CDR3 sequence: CASSPTSGGANTGELFF. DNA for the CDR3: TGTGCCAGCAGTCCTACTAGCGGGGGAGCGAACACCGGGGAGCTGTTTTTT.